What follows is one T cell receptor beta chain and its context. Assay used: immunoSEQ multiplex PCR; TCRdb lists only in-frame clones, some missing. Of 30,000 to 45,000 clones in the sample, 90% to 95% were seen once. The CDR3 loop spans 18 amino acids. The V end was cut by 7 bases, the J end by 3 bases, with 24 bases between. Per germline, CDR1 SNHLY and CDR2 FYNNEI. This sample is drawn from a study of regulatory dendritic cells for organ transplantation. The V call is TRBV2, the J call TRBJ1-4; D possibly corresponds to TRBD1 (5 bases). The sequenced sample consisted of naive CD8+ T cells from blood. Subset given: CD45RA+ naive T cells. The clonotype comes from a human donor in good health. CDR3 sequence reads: CASKVYRTQTRANEKLFF. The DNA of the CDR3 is TGTGCCAGCAAGGTTTATCGGACACAAACGAGGGCTAATGAAAAACTGTTTTTT.